This section outlines one T cell receptor (beta chain) sequence together with its context. As yet, its antigen is unknown. The authors amplified TCR beta CDR3 regions from RNA transcripts. The first round was an RT-PCR with HTBI primers, and the second round was a multiplex PCR. Via MiXCR, TCRdb re-called the multiplex PCR reads, giving one row per CDR3 protein. The sample holds 300,000 to 400,000 distinct CDR3 sequences; around a sixth are singletons and the top ten take about 12%. This sample is drawn from a study of Graves' ophthalmopathy and Graves' hyperthyroidism. Turning to the study itself: Peripheral blood (taken before any treatment) was collected at initial diagnosis. Overall study results and limits: Most expanded thyroid clonotypes above 0.001 frequency also appeared in blood.

The CDR3 length is 15 residues. In germline, CDR1 is SGHTA, CDR2 FQGNSA. Trimming took 1 base from V and 7 from J; bases not matched to a gene: 5. The material sequenced was peripheral blood. This chain joins TRBV7-2 and TRBJ2-1, with 9 positions matching TRBD2. The TCR originated in an adult man with Graves' ophthalmopathy. The CDR3 protein is CASSLGPSGVNEQFF. In nucleotides, the CDR3 is TGTGCCAGCAGCTTAGGGCCTAGCGGGGTAAATGAGCAGTTCTTC.